Listed here are 25 T cell receptor beta chains from one sample, sequenced in a study of CD8 T cells in Susac syndrome. An input of about 0.5 to 1 ug of RNA was subjected to reverse transcription using random hexamers. TCRdb redid the calling of the immunoSEQ multiplex PCR reads with MiXCR, one entry per CDR3 protein. The top ten clones hold approximately 0.1% of a sample with about 190,000 distinct CDR3 sequences, about 94% of them seen once. The specimen sequenced was CD4+ T cells from PBMCs. These receptors originate from a human donor in good health.

This rearrangement joins TRBV7-2 to TRBJ1-1; 7 nucleotides agree with TRBD1. The J segment lost 1 base and the V segment lost 3 bases, leaving 11 bases of the junction unmatched. This CDR3 comprises 17 residues. Germline V gene sequence: CDR1 SGHTA, CDR2 FQGNSA. The CDR3 DNA sequence: TGTGCCAGCAGCTTGGGCAAGGCAGGGGGTAGGAACACTGAAGCTTTCTTT. This sequence encodes CASSLGKAGGRNTEAFF.

The chain joins TRBV20-1 to TRBJ2-7; 9 bases agree with TRBD1. The CDR3 runs 16 residues. The germline V gene has CDR1 DFQATT and CDR2 SNEGSKA (reference sequence). Unmatched junction bases numbered 11, after V lost 1 base and J lost 4 bases. CDR3 residues: CSARAAGTGNRYEQYF. The CDR3 DNA is TGCAGTGCTAGAGCCGCCGGGACAGGGAACCGGTACGAGCAGTACTTC.

V and J are TRBV29-1 and TRBJ2-3; the match to TRBD1 covers 8 bases. The CDR3 contains 14 residues. Germline trimming cut 7 bases from V and 0 bases from J; bases unmatched to any gene: 6. Per the germline V gene, CDR1 is SQVTM and CDR2 is ANQGSEA. CDR3 protein: CSALTGASTDTQYF. CDR3 sequence (DNA): TGCAGCGCGCTGACAGGGGCTAGCACAGATACGCAGTATTTT.

The chain recombines TRBV3-1 with TRBJ2-1, with a tentative D call TRBD2 (5 bases). CDR3 size: 15 residues. Between the trimmed V and J ends, which lost 2 bases and 7 bases, there was a span of 15 bases. Germline V gene data show CDR1 as LGHDT and CDR2 as YNNKEL (reference sequence). The CDR3 here is CASSQNPTRGNEQFF. CDR3 nucleotides: TGTGCCAGCAGCCAAAACCCGACCCGCGGGAATGAGCAGTTCTTC.

The V call is TRBV6-2 or TRBV6-3, the J call TRBJ1-3; D unresolved. CDR1 is MNHEY, CDR2 SVGEGT, per germline. V was shortened by 6 bases and J by 0 bases, with 9 bases between the two germline ends. The CDR3 loop spans 14 amino acids. DNA of the CDR3: TGTGCCAGCAGACGGACGGCCTCTGGAAACACCATATATTTT. This codes for CASRRTASGNTIYF.

The V gene is TRBV5-1, the J gene TRBJ2-5; tentative D call: TRBD1 (5 bases). This CDR3 is built from 13 residues. Trimming removed 2 bases from V and 5 bases from J, with 10 bases in between. Germline V gene data show CDR1 as SGHRS and CDR2 as YFSETQ. CDR3 DNA sequence: TGCGCCAGCAGCTTCAGGGATATGGAGACCCAGTACTTC. Translating gives CASSFRDMETQYF.

The V gene is TRBV7-9, the J gene TRBJ1-2; TRBD1 is a possible D gene (5 bases). V was shortened by 11 bases and J by 1 base, with 17 bases between the two germline ends. The CDR3 contains 14 residues. Germline CDR1 and CDR2: SEHNR and FQNEAQ (reference sequence). The CDR3: CAGAGRKDNYGYTF. CDR3 nucleotides: TGTGCCGGGGCTGGCAGGAAAGATAACTATGGCTACACCTTC.

The V and J genes are TRBV28 and TRBJ1-3; 10 bases are shared with TRBD1. The CDR3 loop spans 17 amino acids. CDR1 and CDR2 from the germline V gene are MDHEN and SYDVKM. J gave up 0 bases and V 5 bases, and 7 bases lay outside the gene matches. CDR3 DNA sequence: TGTGCCAGCAGTCCTTTCGGGACAGGGGCCTCTGGAAACACCATATATTTT. Protein: CASSPFGTGASGNTIYF. The whole variable domain, remainder taken from reference TRBV28 and TRBJ1-3, is DVKVTQSSRYLVKRTGEKVFLECVQDMDHENMFWYRQDPGLGLRLIYFSYDVKMKEKGDIPEGYSVSREKKERFSLILESASTNQTSMYLCASSPFGTGASGNTIYFGEGSWLTVV.

V usage is TRBV9 and J usage is TRBJ2-2, with TRBD1 identical over 7 bases. Germline V gene data show CDR1 as SGDLS and CDR2 as YYNGEE. The CDR3 runs to 15 residues. V lost 0 bases and J lost 4; bases outside the gene matches: 3. Here the CDR3 reads CASSVEAGGTGELFF. As DNA, the CDR3 is TGTGCCAGCAGCGTAGAGGCAGGGGGCACCGGGGAGCTGTTTTTT.

In its sample, this clonotype was seen once. The rearrangement links TRBV9 to TRBJ2-5; 9 bases line up with TRBD1. V lost 4 bases, J lost 5 bases, and 6 bases stayed unmatched. The CDR3 covers 14 residues. Germline V CDR1 and CDR2: SGDLS, YYNGEE. The CDR3 nucleotides are TGTGCCAGCAGCACCACGACAGGGGGTGAGACCCAGTACTTC. This encodes CASSTTTGGETQYF.

The V and J genes are TRBV20-1 and TRBJ2-3, with 11 bases matching TRBD1. Looked up from germline, CDR1 is DFQATT and CDR2 is SNEGSKA (reference sequence). The J segment lost 3 bases and the V segment lost 5 bases, leaving 10 bases of the junction unmatched. This CDR3 region has 16 residues. In DNA form, the CDR3 reads TGCAGTGCTTTCGACGGACAGGGGGCTATTACAGATACGCAGTATTTT. Translated, it gives CSAFDGQGAITDTQYF.

The chain is built from TRBV6-1 and TRBJ1-5; tentative D call: TRBD1 (5 bases). Germline CDR1 reads MNHNS; CDR2 reads SASEGT. The CDR3 has 17 amino acids. Trimming stripped 6 bases from V and 0 bases from J, with 18 bases between. The CDR3 loop is CASSPVRGGDSNQPQHF. The CDR3 DNA reads as TGTGCCAGCAGCCCAGTTCGGGGAGGGGATAGCAATCAGCCCCAGCATTTT.

V usage is TRBV6-2 or TRBV6-3 and J usage is TRBJ2-4; 7 bases map to TRBD1. The CDR3 runs 16 residues. Germline V gives CDR1 MNHEY, CDR2 SVGEGT. J lost 0 bases, V lost 6 bases, and 8 bases had no gene match. The CDR3 DNA sequence: TGTGCCAGCAGGGTGGGGGACAGACTAGCCAAAAACATTCAGTACTTC. Protein: CASRVGDRLAKNIQYF.

The genes are TRBV18 and TRBJ2-7; no definite D call. The CDR3 is 14 amino acids. V lost 3 bases to trimming and J lost 5 bases, with 14 bases between them. Germline V gene lookup returns CDR1 KGHSH and CDR2 LQKENI. The CDR3 here is CASSPWSGKDEQYF. The CDR3 DNA is TGTGCCAGCTCACCTTGGTCGGGCAAGGACGAGCAGTACTTC.

The chain is built from TRBV29-1 and TRBJ2-1, with 7 bases identical to TRBD1. CDR1 SQVTM and CDR2 ANQGSEA come from the germline V gene. The V gene end was trimmed by 4 bases and the J gene end by 5 bases; junction bases not matched to a gene: 5. The CDR3 spans 13 residues. DNA for the CDR3: TGCAGCGTTGCCACAGGGGCCAACAATGAGCAGTTCTTC. It is translated as CSVATGANNEQFF.

V is TRBV14 and J is TRBJ1-2; 9 nucleotides align to TRBD1. The CDR3 totals 13 residues. J lost 6 bases, V lost 4 bases, and 3 bases had no gene match. CDR1 SGHDN and CDR2 FVKESK come from the germline V gene. The CDR3 spells CASSPGTGHGYTF. The CDR3 nucleotides are TGTGCCAGCAGCCCCGGGACAGGGCATGGCTACACCTTC.

V and J are TRBV4-1 and TRBJ2-2; no firm D call. Trimming pared 3 bases from V and 5 bases from J, leaving 10 bases between. From germline, CDR1 is MGHRA and CDR2 YSYEKL. CDR3 length equals 14 residues. CDR3 nucleotide sequence: TGCGCCAGCAGCCAGAAAGACCCAACCGGGGAGCTGTTTTTT. Translation: CASSQKDPTGELFF.

This clonotype has only one observation. This chain joins TRBV7-3 and TRBJ2-1, with D possibly matching TRBD2 (5 bases). V was pared by 5 bases and J by 9 bases, with 14 bases between. This CDR3 contains 13 residues. Germline CDR1 SGHTA, CDR2 FQGTGA. The CDR3 sequence: CASSPPKAGEQFF. The CDR3 nucleotides are TGTGCCAGCAGCCCCCCCAAGGCGGGTGAGCAGTTCTTC.

V gene TRBV15 combines with J gene TRBJ1-5; 9 bases fit TRBD1. The junction had 12 bases not matched to a gene; V was cut back by 3 bases and J by 9 bases. The germline CDR1 and CDR2 sequences are LNHNV and YYDKDF (reference sequence). The CDR3 has 16 residues. CDR3 amino acids: CATSSEQGARIAPQHF. The CDR3 nucleotides are TGTGCCACCAGCAGTGAACAGGGGGCGCGGATTGCGCCCCAGCATTTT.

The chain combines TRBV29-1 with TRBJ1-1, with D hard to call. The V end lost 5 bases, the J end lost 0 bases, and 7 bases lay between the germline ends. Germline V gene sequence: CDR1 SQVTM, CDR2 ANQGSEA. The length of the CDR3 is 12 residues. The CDR3 sequence is CSVSLMNTEAFF. The CDR3 nucleotides are TGCAGCGTTTCTCTAATGAACACTGAAGCTTTCTTT. Drawing the rest from reference TRBV29-1 and TRBJ1-1, the complete variable domain is SAVISQKPSRDICQRGTSLTIQCQVDSQVTMMFWYRQQPGQSLTLIATANQGSEATYESGFVIDKFPISRPNLTFSTLTVSNMSPEDSSIYLCSVSLMNTEAFFGQGTRLTVV.

The chain couples TRBV7-2 to TRBJ2-7; D may be TRBD1 or TRBD2 (5 bases each). Trimming removed 5 bases at V and 2 bases at J, with 13 bases between. CDR3 length: 14 amino acids. Germline V gives CDR1 SGHTA, CDR2 FQGNSA. The CDR3 spells CASSAATGPYEQYV. The CDR3 DNA reads TGTGCCAGCAGCGCCGCGACGGGACCCTACGAGCAGTACGTC.

V usage is TRBV5-1 and J usage is TRBJ2-3, with D perhaps matching TRBD1 (5 bases). Between the trimmed V and J ends, which lost 2 bases and 6 bases, there was a span of 7 bases. This CDR3 region has 12 residues. Germline V gene data show CDR1 as SGHRS and CDR2 as YFSETQ. The CDR3 sequence is CASSFRVDTQYF. DNA for the CDR3: TGCGCCAGCAGCTTCAGGGTGGATACGCAGTATTTT. The full variable domain, completed using reference TRBV5-1 and TRBJ2-3, is KAGVTQTPRYLIKTRGQQVTLSCSPISGHRSVSWYQQTPGQGLQFLFEYFSETQRNKGNFPGRFSGRQFSNSRSEMNVSTLELGDSALYLCASSFRVDTQYFGPGTRLTVL.

The chain combines TRBV29-1 with TRBJ1-1, with D maybe TRBD1 (5 bases). The CDR3 consists of 14 residues. Between the trimmed V and J ends, which lost 2 bases and 1 base, there was a span of 11 bases. In germline, CDR1 is SQVTM, CDR2 ANQGSEA. The CDR3 DNA reads TGCAGCGTTGAAATGATTGGGGCGAACACTGAAGCTTTCTTT. Translation: CSVEMIGANTEAFF.

The CDR3 sequence: CASSRTPGAGYNEQFF. DNA for the CDR3: TGTGCCAGCAGCCGAACCCCGGGGGCGGGGTACAATGAGCAGTTCTTC. The chain recombines TRBV3-1 with TRBJ2-1; D may be TRBD1 or TRBD2 (6 bases each). CDR3 length: 16 residues. The germline gives CDR1 LGHDT, CDR2 YNNKEL (reference sequence). V was shortened by 4 bases and J by 4 bases, with 17 bases between the two germline ends.

This sequence joins TRBV19 and TRBJ1-4; D remains ambiguous. CDR3 length: 15 residues. V lost 3 bases, J lost 4 bases, and 12 bases lay in between. Per germline, CDR1 LNHDA and CDR2 SQIVND (reference sequence). CDR3 DNA sequence: TGTGCCAGTAGTATGTTGGCAGGAGGTAATGAAAAACTGTTTTTT. The encoded protein is CASSMLAGGNEKLFF.